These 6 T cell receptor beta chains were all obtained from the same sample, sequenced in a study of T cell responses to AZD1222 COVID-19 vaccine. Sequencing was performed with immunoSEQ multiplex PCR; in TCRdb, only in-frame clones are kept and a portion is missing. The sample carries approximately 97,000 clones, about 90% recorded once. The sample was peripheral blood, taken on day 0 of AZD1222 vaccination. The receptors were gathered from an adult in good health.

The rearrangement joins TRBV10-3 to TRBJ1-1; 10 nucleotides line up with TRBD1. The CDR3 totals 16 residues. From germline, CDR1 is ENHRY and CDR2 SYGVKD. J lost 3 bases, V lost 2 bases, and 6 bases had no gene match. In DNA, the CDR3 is TGTGCCATCAGTGAGGGGAGAGGACAGGGGGACACTGAAGCTTTCTTT. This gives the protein CAISEGRGQGDTEAFF.

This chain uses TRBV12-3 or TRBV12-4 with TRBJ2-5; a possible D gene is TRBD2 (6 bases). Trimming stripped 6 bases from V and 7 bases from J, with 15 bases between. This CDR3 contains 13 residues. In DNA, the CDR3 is TGTGCCAGCAGGAGGGACTCAACGGGGACCCAGTACTTC. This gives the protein CASRRDSTGTQYF.

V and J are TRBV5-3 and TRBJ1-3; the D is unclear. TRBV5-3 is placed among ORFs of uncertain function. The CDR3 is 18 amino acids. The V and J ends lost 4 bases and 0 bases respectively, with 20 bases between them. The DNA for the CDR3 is TGTGCCAGAAGCCCCGGGTCCCCAACCCAAAACTCTGGAAACACCATATATTTT. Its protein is CARSPGSPTQNSGNTIYF.

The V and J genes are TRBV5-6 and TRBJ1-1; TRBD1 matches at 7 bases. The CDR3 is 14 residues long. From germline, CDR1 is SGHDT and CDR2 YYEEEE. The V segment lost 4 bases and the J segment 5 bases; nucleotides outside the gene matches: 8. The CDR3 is CASSLTGVGTEAFF. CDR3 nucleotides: TGTGCCAGCAGCCTCACAGGGGTAGGAACTGAAGCTTTCTTT.

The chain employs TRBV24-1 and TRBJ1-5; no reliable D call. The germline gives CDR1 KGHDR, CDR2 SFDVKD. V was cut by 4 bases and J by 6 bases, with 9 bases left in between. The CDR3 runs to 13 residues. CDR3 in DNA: TGTGCCACCAGTGACCCAGGCCTTCAGCCCCAGCATTTT. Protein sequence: CATSDPGLQPQHF.

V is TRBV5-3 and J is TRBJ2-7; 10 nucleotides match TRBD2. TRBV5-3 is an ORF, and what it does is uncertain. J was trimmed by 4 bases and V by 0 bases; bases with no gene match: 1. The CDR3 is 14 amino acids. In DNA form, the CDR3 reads TGTGCCAGAAGCTTGGCTAGCGGGAGATACGAGCAGTACTTC. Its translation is CARSLASGRYEQYF.